This T cell receptor beta chain was found in a study of Ad26.COV2.S vaccination and SARS-CoV-2 variants. The CDR3 is 15 amino acids. CDR1 and CDR2 from the germline V gene are LGHNA and YSLEER. With 0 bases clipped from V and 6 bases from J, the junction kept 5 bases outside the gene matches. Points from the study as a whole: Measurement of non-spike TCR breadth gave similar results in vaccine and placebo recipients.

Note on this clone: The antigen remains undetermined.

Measured with immunoSEQ multiplex PCR; TCRdb has only the in-frame clones, and not every one. The sample has about 350,000 clones, roughly 84% seen once. Treatment reported: around 19 received Ad26.COV2.S at low or high dose, single or two shots; roughly five received placebo; per-sample allocation not given. The samples were gathered on day 63 after the first injection of vaccine or placebo. It was Wuhan-strain SARS-CoV-2 spike that the Ad26 vaccine vector expressed. The sequence derives from a person aged 18 to 59 who received the Ad26.COV2.S COVID-19 vaccine or a placebo. The chain links TRBV4-3 to TRBJ1-2, with 9 bases fitting TRBD1. Specimen: peripheral blood, collected in a trial of Ad26.COV2.S vaccine versus placebo. CDR3 in amino acids: CASSQDVTGGNGYTF. The DNA of the CDR3 is TGCGCCAGCAGCCAAGACGTGACAGGGGGTAATGGCTACACCTTC.